This T cell receptor beta chain derives from a study of blood T cell repertoires in COVID-19. For the study at large: Whether acute or convalescent, the COVID-19 samples came from the United States, Italy and Spain. PBMCs, B-cell-depleted T cells, or T cells provided the cDNA or gDNA that made up the material.

With V trimmed by 1 base and J by 9 bases, 12 bases remained unmatched. The germline CDR1 and CDR2 sequences are LGHDT and YNNKEL (reference sequence). This CDR3 has 16 residues. In the original analysis: Using reference gene primer amplification, nucleated cell counts were estimated. Libraries were prepared by immunoSEQ multiplex PCR; TCRdb keeps only in-frame clonotypes and omits some of them. V and J calls and clone size are given by that table; D and trimming were obtained from the DNA. The profile covers fewer than 90,000 clones, with more than 65% appearing a single time and over 8.5% taken by the ten largest.

The sequence came from a man between 50 and 59 years old with acute or convalescent COVID-19. The chain uses TRBV3-1 (or the pseudogene TRBV3-2) and TRBJ1-2, with 9 bases lining up with TRBD1. The sequenced sample consisted of peripheral blood. The CDR3 here is CASSQGGTGLSESYTF. CDR3 nucleotide sequence: TGTGCCAGCAGCCAAGGCGGGACAGGGCTTTCTGAGAGCTACACCTTC.